The clone carrying this T cell receptor (beta chain) was detected ten times or more. This sample was included in a study of molecular identifiers for immune sequencing clone quantification. TCRdb reprocessed the PCR reads with MiXCR, giving one entry per CDR3 protein. The profile shows about 300,000 distinct CDR3 sequences, about 20% of them singletons. This CDR3 spans 16 amino acids. Trimming cost V 5 bases and J 8 bases; bases outside gene matches: 11. CDR1 and CDR2 from the germline V gene are SGHVS and FNYEAQ. Sequences were obtained from naive CD8+ T cells from blood, with Jurkat cell RNA spiked in. Indicated subset: FACS-sorted CD8+CD4-CCR7+CD45RA+ naive T cells. The sequence was obtained from a human donor in good health. Some libraries in this study had Jurkat cell RNA spiked in. The rearrangement uses TRBV7-6 and TRBJ2-3; TRBD2 agrees at 12 bases. The CDR3 DNA reads TGTGCCAGCAGCGCACGACTAGCGGGAGTAATGTCTACGCAGTATTTT. It translates to CASSARLAGVMSTQYF.